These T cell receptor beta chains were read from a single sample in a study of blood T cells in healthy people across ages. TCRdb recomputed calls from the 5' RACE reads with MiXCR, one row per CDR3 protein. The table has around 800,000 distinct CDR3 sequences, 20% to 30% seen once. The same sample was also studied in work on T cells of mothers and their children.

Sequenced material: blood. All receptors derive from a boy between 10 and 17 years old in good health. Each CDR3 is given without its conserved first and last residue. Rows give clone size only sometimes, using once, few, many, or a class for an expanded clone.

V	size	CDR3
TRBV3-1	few	ASSQELAGGDEQY
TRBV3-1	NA	ASGGRRNYEQY
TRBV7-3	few	ASSSGRYNEQF
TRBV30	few	AWGHGVYEQY
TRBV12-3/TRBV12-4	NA	ASSRRRSARSYTQY
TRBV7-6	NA	ATSTGPPTNEQF
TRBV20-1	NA	SAGGRGTGGTDTRY
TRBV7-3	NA	ASSFGGTLNNEQF
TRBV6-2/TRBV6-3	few	ASSSPKIAGNYNEQF
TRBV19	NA	ASSIGGDTYEQY
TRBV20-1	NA	SASDRAGYGYT
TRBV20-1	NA	SARDRRSGSSGNTIY
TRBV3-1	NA	ASSQGGLRYEQY
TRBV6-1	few	ASSGRGTITDTQY
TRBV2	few	ASSGMGGSGYEQY
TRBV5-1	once	ASSSNPTGMNTEAF
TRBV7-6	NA	ASSLGTGAAYEQY
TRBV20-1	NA	SASSTGGFNEKLF
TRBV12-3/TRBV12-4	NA	ASRILGQAMNEQY
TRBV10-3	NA	AIRAENQPQH
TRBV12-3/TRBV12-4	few	ASSPVGRQPQH
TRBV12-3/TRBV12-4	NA	ASSLGGGWYEQY
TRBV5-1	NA	ASSLASWLADIGELF
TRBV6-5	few	ASRPGQGGGPYGYT
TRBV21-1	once	ASSLGEWNSPLH
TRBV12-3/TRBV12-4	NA	ASSLFGAEAF
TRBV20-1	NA	SAPSRLAGAQGGEAQY
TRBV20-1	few	SARGVREGVSQETQY
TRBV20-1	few	SASPEDYGYT
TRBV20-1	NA	SARAGTRKGDEQF
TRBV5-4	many	ASSFSLRGGGETQY
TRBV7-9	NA	ASSTQGLAGKNIQY
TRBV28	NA	ASSSPQGPSPGEQY
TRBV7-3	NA	ASSLGPGNGYGYT
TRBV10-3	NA	AISLRSGQGEFYEQY
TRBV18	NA	ASSPPGTPFNYGYT
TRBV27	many	ASSLSGNYGYT
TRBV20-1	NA	SALWRGLTYEQY
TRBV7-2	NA	ASSLIFSGDSNQPQH
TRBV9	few	ASSPRRADAVEY